This T cell receptor beta chain was identified in a study of T cell responses to AZD1222 COVID-19 vaccine. General study results and limits: Regions 160-218 and 743-854 held dominance among vaccine-associated CD4 TCRs, which spanned spike. Donors were largely white British and mainly female; clonal diversity was possibly underestimated.

The repertoire was sequenced with immunoSEQ multiplex PCR; TCRdb's copy has only in-frame clones and lacks some. Among about 110,000 clones listed, roughly 89% were seen once. This CDR3 contains 12 residues. V was pared by 6 bases and J by 3 bases, with 12 bases between. Per germline, CDR1 SQVTM and CDR2 ANQGSEA. Regarding this clone: The antigen remains undetermined.

J is TRBJ2-7 and V is TRBV29-1; TRBD2 might be the D (5 bases). The sequenced sample was peripheral blood, obtained on day 0 of MenACWY control vaccination. The sequence was collected from an adult in good health. The CDR3 spells CSVEEWGYEQYF. CDR3 nucleotides: TGCAGCGTGGAGGAATGGGGCTACGAGCAGTACTTC.